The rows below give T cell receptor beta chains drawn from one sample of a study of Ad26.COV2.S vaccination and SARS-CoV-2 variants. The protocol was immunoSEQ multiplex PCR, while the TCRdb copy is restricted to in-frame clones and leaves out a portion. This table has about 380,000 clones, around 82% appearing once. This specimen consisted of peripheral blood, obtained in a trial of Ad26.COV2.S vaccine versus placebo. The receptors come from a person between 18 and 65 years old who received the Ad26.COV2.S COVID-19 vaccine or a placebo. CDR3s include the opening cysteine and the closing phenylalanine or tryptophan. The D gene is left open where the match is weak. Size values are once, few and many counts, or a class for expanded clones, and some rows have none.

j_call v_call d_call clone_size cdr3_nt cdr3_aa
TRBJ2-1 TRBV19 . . TGTGCCAGTAGTATGTATGGGGGGAGCAATGAGCAGTTCTTC CASSMYGGSNEQFF
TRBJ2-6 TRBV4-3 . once TGCGCCAGCAGCCAAGGCGACGGAATAAGCTCTGGGGCCAACGTCCTGACTTTC CASSQGDGISSGANVLTF
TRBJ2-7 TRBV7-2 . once TGTGCCAGCAGCCGGCATTACGAGCAGTACTTC CASSRHYEQYF
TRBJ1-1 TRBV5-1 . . TGCGCCAGCAGCTACCCCGGGACCGTCACTGAAGCTTTCTTT CASSYPGTVTEAFF
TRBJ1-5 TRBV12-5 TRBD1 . TGTGCTAGTGCCCGGACAGGGGGGTATAATCAGCCCCAGCATTTT CASARTGGYNQPQHF
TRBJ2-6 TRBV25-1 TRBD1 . TGTGCCAGCAGTGAATGGACAGGGACCGGGGCCAACGTCCTGACTTTC CASSEWTGTGANVLTF
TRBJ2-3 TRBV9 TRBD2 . TGTGCCAGCAGCGATAGCGGGAGGGCCCCAGATACGCAGTATTTT CASSDSGRAPDTQYF
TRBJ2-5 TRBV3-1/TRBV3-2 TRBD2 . TGTGCCAGCAGCCACCTCCTAGCGGGGGGAGAGACCCAGTACTTC CASSHLLAGGETQYF
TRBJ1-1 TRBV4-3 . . TGCGCCAGCAGCCACGTTGGTAAGGGCAGGGACACTGAAGCTTTCTTT CASSHVGKGRDTEAFF
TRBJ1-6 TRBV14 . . TGTGCCAGCAGCCACCGTTTAAGCTCCTATAATTCACCCCTCCACTTT CASSHRLSSYNSPLHF
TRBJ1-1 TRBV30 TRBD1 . TGTGCCTGGGGGGGACAGCAGAACACTGAAGCTTTCTTT CAWGGQQNTEAFF
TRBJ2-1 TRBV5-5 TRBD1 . TGTGCCAGCAGTCCCGGGACAGGGACCTACAATGAGCAGTTCTTC CASSPGTGTYNEQFF
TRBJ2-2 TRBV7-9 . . TGTGCCAGCTTGGAATGGGACTTAGGGGCCGGGGAGCTGTTTTTT CASLEWDLGAGELFF
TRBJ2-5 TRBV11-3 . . TGTGCCAGCAGCTCCTCGAGCCAGAATAAAGAGCAAGAGACCCAGTACTTC CASSSSSQNKEQETQYF
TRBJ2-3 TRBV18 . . TGTGCCAGCTCCCCCCGACAGAGCACAGATACGCAGTATTTT CASSPRQSTDTQYF
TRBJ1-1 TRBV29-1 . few TGCAGCGTTGAAGTAACCAGGGACACTGAAGCTTTCTTT CSVEVTRDTEAFF
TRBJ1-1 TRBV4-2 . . TGTGCCAGCAGCCATCAGGGCACTGAAGCTTTCTTT CASSHQGTEAFF
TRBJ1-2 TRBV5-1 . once TGCGCCAGCAGCCCCCTCTCTGCTGACTATGGCTACACCTTC CASSPLSADYGYTF
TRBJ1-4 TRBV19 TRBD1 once TGTGCCAGTAGTCCCCGGACAGGGTTGGAAAAACTGTTTTTT CASSPRTGLEKLFF
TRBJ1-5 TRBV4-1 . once TGCGCCAGCAGCCAAGTATGGGGTAGGAGTTATATGCTTGACCTGGGAAAAGGGCCCCAGCATTTT CASSQVWGRSYMLDLGKGPQHF
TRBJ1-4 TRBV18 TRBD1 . TGTGCCAGCTCATCGACAGGGCCGACTAATGAAAAACTGTTTTTT CASSSTGPTNEKLFF
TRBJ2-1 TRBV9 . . TGTGCCAGCAGCATTCACTCGAATGAGCAGTTCTTC CASSIHSNEQFF
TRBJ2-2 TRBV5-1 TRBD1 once TGCGCCAGCAGCACAGGGACAGCGAACACCGGGGAGCTGTTTTTT CASSTGTANTGELFF
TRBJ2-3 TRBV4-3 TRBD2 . TGCGCCAGCAGCCAAGATAGGCTAGCGGTTCCCACAGATACGCAGTATTTT CASSQDRLAVPTDTQYF
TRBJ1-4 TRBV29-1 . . TGCAGCGTTACCTCAGGGGTAACTAATGAAAAACTGTTTTTT CSVTSGVTNEKLFF
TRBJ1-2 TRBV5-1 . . TGCGCCAGCAGCTTGGAACCCGGACACGATGGCTACACCTTC CASSLEPGHDGYTF
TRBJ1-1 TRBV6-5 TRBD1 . TGTGCCAGCAGACAACAGGGGGCGACTGAAGCTTTCTTT CASRQQGATEAFF
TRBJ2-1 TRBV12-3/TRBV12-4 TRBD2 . TGTGCCAGCAGTGAGCGGGGCCCGGGTGAGCAGTTCTTC CASSERGPGEQFF
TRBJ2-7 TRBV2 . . TGTGCCAGCAAGCGCGAGGGGAGGTCCTACGAGCAGTACTTC CASKREGRSYEQYF
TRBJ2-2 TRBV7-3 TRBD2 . TGTGCCAGCAGCCGACTAGCGATAGCGAGCACCGGGGAGCTGTTTTTT CASSRLAIASTGELFF
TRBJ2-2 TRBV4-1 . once TGCGCCAGCAGCCAGGGGCCGCAGAACACCGGGGAGCTGTTTTTT CASSQGPQNTGELFF
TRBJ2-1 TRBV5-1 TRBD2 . TGCGCCAGCAGCTTGGTGCAGGGACAGATGGGACTAGCGGGAACGGACTACAATGAGCAGTTCTTC CASSLVQGQMGLAGTDYNEQFF
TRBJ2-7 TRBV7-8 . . TGTGCCAGCAGCCGTAAACCTGGAGCCGAGCAGTACTTC CASSRKPGAEQYF
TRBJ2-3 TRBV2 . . TGTGCCAGCAGGTTCATCTCAGATACGCAGTATTTT CASRFISDTQYF
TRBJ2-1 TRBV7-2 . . TGTGCCAGCAGCTTAAGGGGCCCCACGGGCAATGAGCAGTTCTTC CASSLRGPTGNEQFF
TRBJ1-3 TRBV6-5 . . TGTGCCAGCAGAGCATCTGGAAACACCATATATTTT CASRASGNTIYF
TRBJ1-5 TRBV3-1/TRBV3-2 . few TGTGCCAGCAGCCAGGGGCCCGATCAGCCCCAGCATTTT CASSQGPDQPQHF
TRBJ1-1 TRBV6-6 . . TGTTCCTCCCGGGAGGGAGGTGAAGCTTTCTTT CSSREGGEAFF
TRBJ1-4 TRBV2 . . TGTGCCAGCAGACCGGGACGGGCTAATGAAAAACTGTTTTTT CASRPGRANEKLFF
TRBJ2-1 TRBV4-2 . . TGTGCCAGCAGCCAAGAGTGGCGGGGACCAAATGAGCAGTTCTTC CASSQEWRGPNEQFF